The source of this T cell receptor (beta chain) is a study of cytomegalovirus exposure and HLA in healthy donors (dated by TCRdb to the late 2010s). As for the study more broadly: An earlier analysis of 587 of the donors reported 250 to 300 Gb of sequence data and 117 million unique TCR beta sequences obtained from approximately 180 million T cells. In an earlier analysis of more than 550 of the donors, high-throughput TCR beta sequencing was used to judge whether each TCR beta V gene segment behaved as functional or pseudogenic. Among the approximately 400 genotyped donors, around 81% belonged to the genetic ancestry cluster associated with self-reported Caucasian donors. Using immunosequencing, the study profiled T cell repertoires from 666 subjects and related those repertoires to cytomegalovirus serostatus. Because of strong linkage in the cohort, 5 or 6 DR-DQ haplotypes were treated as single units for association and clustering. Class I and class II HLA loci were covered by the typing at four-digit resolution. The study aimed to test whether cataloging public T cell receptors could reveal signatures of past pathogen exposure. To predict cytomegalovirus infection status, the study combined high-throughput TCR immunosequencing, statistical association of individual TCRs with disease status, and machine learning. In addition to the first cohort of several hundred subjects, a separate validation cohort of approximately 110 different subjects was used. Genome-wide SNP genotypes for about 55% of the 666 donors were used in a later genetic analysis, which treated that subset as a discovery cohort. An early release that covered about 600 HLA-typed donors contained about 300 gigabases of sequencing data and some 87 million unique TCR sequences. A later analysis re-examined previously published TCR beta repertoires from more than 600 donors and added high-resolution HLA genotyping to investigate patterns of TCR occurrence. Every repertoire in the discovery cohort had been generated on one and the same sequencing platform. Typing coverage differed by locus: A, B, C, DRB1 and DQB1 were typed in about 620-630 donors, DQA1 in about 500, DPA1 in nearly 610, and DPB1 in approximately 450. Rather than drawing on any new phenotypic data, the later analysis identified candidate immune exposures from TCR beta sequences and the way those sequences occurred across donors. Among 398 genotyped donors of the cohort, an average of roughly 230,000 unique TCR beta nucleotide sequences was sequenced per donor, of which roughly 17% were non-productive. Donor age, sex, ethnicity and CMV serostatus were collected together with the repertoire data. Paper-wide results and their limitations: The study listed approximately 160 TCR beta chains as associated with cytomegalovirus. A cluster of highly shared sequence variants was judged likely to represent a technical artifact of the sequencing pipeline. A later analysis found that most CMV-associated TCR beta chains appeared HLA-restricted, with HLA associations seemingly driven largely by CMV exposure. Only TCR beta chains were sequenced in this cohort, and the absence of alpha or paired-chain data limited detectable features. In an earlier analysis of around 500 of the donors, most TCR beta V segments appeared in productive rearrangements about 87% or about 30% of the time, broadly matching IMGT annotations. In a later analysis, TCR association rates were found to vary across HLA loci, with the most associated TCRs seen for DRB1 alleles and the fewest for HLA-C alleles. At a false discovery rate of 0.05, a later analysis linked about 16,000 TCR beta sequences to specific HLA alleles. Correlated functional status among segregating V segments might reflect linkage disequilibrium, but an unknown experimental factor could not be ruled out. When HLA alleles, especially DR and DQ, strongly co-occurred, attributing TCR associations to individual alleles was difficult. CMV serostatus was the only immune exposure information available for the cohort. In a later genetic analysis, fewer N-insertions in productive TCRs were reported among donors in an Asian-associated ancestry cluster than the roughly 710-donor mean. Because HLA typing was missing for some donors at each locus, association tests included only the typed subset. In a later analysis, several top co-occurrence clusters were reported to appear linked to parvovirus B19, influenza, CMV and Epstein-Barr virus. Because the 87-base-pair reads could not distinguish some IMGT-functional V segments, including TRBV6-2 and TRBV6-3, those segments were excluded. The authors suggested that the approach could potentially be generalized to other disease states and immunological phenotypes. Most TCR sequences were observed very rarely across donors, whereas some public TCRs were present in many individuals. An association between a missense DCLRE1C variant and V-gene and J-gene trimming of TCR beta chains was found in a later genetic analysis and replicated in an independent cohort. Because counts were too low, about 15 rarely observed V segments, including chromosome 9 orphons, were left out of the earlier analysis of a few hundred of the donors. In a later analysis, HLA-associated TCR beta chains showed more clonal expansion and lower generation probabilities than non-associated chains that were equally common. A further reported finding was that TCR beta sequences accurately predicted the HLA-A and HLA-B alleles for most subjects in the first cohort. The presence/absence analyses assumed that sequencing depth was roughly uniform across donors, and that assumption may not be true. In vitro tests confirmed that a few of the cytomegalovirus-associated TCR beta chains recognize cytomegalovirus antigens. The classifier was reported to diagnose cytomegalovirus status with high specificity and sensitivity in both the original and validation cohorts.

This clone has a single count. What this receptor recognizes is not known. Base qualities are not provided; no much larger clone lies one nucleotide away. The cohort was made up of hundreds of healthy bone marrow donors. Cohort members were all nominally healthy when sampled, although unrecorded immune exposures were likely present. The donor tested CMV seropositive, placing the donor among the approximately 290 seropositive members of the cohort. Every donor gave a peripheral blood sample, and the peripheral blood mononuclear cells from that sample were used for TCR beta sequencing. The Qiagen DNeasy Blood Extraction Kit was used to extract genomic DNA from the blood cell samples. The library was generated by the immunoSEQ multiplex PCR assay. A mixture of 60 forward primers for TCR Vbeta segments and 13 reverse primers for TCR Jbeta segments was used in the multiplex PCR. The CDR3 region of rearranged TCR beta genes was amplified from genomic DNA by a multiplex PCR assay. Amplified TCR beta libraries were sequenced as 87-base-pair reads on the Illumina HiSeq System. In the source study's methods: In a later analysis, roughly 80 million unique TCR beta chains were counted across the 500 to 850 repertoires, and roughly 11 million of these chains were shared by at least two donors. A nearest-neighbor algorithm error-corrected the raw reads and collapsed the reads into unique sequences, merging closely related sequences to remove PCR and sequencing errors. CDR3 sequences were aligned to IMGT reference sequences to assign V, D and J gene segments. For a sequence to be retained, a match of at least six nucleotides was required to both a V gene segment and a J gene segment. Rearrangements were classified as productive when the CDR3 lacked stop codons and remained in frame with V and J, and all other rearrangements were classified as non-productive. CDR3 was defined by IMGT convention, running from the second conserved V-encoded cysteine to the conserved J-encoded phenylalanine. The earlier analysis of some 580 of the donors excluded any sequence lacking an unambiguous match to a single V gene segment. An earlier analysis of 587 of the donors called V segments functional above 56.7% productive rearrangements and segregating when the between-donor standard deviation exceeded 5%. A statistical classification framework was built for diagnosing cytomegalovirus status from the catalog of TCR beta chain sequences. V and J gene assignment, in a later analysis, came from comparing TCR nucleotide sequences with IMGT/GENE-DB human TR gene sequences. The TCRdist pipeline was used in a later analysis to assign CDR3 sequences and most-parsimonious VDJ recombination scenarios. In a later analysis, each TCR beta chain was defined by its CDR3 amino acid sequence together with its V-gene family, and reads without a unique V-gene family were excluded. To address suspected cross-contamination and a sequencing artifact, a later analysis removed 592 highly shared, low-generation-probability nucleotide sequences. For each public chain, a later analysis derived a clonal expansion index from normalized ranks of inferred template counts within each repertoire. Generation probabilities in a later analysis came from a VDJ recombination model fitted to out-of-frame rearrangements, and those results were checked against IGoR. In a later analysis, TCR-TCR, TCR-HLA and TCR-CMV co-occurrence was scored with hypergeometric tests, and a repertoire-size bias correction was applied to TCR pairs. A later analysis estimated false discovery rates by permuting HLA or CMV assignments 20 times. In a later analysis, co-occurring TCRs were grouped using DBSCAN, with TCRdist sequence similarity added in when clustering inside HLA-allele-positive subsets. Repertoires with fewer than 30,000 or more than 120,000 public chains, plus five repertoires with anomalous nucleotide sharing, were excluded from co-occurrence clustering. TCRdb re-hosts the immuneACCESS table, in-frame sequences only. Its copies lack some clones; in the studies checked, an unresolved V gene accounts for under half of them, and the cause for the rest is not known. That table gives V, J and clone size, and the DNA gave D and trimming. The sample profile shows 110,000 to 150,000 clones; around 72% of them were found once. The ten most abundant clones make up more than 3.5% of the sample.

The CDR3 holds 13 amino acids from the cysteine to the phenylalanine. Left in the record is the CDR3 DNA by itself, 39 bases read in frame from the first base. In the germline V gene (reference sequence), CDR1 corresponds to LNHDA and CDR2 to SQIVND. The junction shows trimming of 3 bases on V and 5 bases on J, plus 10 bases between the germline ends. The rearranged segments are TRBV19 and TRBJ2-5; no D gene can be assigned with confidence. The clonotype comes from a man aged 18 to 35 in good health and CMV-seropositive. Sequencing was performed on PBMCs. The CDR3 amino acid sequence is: CASSMTARETQYF. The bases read TGTGCCAGTAGTATGACTGCCCGCGAGACCCAGTACTTC. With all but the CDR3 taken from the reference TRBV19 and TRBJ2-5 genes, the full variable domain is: DGGITQSPKYLFRKEGQNVTLSCEQNLNHDAMYWYRQDPGQGLRLIYYSQIVNDFQKGDIAEGYSVSREKKESFPLTVTSAQKNPTAFYLCASSMTARETQYFGPGTRLLVL.